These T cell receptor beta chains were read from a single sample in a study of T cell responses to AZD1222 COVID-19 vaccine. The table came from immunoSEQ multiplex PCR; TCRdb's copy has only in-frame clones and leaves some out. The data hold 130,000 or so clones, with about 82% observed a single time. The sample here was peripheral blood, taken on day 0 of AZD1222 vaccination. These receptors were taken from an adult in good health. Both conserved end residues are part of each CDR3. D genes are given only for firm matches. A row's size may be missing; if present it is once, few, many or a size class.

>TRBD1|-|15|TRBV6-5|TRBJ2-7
TGTGCCAGCAGAGGGACAGGGGGCGATTTCTACGAGCAGTACTTC
CASRGTGGDFYEQYF
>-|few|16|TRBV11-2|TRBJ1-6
TGTGCCAGCAGCTTAGTTCGGGCAGGGAGATATTCACCCCTCCACTTT
CASSLVRAGRYSPLHF
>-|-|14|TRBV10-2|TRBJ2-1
TGCGCCAGCAGTGACCAACAGGGTCACAATGAGCAGTTCTTC
CASSDQQGHNEQFF
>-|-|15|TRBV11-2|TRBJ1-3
TGTGCCAGCAGTCACTACAGGGAAATCGGAAACACCATATATTTT
CASSHYREIGNTIYF
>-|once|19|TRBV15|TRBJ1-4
TGTGCCACCAGCAGAGCGATTTGGCGGAACCTTGCAACTAATGAAAAACTGTTTTTT
CATSRAIWRNLATNEKLFF
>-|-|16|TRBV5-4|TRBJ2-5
TGTGCCAGCAGCTTCATGGCAGGGTCAGGTTTGGAGACCCAGTACTTC
CASSFMAGSGLETQYF
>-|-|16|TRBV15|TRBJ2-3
TGTGCCACTAAGTTCGGAGGGTCGTCCTTCACAGATACGCAGTATTTT
CATKFGGSSFTDTQYF
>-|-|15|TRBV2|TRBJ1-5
TGTGCCAGCAGTAAAGGGACCTCAGGCAATCAGCCCCAGCATTTT
CASSKGTSGNQPQHF
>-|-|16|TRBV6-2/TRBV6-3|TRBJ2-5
TGTGCCAGCAGTTACACCCCTAGTAGTTTCCAAGAGACCCAGTACTTC
CASSYTPSSFQETQYF
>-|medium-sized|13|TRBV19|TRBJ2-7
TGTGCCAGTAGTATAGAGGGATCGTACGAGCAGTACTTC
CASSIEGSYEQYF
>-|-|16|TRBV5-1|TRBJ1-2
TGCGCCAGCAGCTTGGGAGTAGGGGCGTCCCCCTATGGCTACACCTTC
CASSLGVGASPYGYTF
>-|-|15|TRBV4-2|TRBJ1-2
TGTGCCAGCAGCCCATGGACTGGAGAAAACTATGGCTACACCTTC
CASSPWTGENYGYTF
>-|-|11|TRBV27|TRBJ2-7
TGTGCCAGCAGTTTGGGGAATGAGCAGTACTTC
CASSLGNEQYF
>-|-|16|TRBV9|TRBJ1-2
TGTGCCAGCAGCGTAGGCTTGGGGGTGGGATTCTATGGCTACACCTTC
CASSVGLGVGFYGYTF
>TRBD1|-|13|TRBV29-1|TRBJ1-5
TGCAGCGTTGGTCAGGGGGCCGGTCAGCCCCAGCATTTT
CSVGQGAGQPQHF
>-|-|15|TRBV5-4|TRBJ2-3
TGTGCCAGCAGCTTGGCCGGCCGCCCGCGGGATACGCAGTATTTT
CASSLAGRPRDTQYF
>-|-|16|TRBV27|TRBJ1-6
TGTGCCAGCAGTTTTTTAGGAGGGCCTTACGATTCACCCCTCCACTTT
CASSFLGGPYDSPLHF
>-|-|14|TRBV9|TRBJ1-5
TGTGCCAGCAGCGTAGACTGGGCCAATCAGCCCCAGCATTTT
CASSVDWANQPQHF
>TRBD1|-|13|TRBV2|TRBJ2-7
TGTGCCAGCAGCCGGAGACAGGGGCCCGAGCAGTACTTC
CASSRRQGPEQYF
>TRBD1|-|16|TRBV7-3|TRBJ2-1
TGTGCCAGCAGCTCAACCGCCGGGACAGGCTACAATGAGCAGTTCTTC
CASSSTAGTGYNEQFF
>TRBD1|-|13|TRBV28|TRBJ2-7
TGTGCCAGCAGTTTCAGCGCCGGGACAGGGCTCTACTTC
CASSFSAGTGLYF
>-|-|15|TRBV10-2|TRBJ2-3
TGCGCCAGCACACCGACTAGTCAGGGAACAGATACGCAGTATTTT
CASTPTSQGTDTQYF
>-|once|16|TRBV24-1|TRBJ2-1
TGTGCCACCAGCGCAACTACAGGGGGGGGCTACAATGAGCAGTTCTTC
CATSATTGGGYNEQFF
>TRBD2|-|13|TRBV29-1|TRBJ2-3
TGCAGCGCCCAAGGGACTATAAGAGATACGCAGTATTTT
CSAQGTIRDTQYF
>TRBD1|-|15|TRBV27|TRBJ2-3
TGTGCCAGCAGTTTATCTTTTAGGGGGCTCGATACGCAGTATTTT
CASSLSFRGLDTQYF